This T cell receptor (beta chain) was observed in a study of cytomegalovirus exposure and HLA in healthy donors. General study findings and limits: In a later analysis, a missense DCLRE1C variant was linked to TCR beta V- and J-gene trimming.

Details on this clone: The antigen is unknown.

PCR involved 60 Vbeta and 13 Jbeta primers. The protocol was immunoSEQ multiplex PCR, while the TCRdb copy is restricted to in-frame clones and leaves out a portion. The table includes about 120,000 clones, under 85% detected once. The receptor comes from a young man in good health and CMV-seropositive. The material sequenced was PBMCs.

The CDR3 region is CASSQAPLAGGQETQYF. The CDR3 DNA reads TGTGCCAGCAGCCAAGCGCCTCTAGCGGGGGGACAAGAGACCCAGTACTTC. The chain links TRBV4-2 to TRBJ2-5, with 11 bases aligning to TRBD2. CDR3 length: 17 residues. J gave up 2 bases and V 1 base, and 6 bases lay outside the gene matches. Germline assignment: CDR1 LGHNA and CDR2 YNFKEQ.